One and the same sample provided the 13 T cell receptor beta chains below, sequenced in a study of blood T cell repertoires in COVID-19. Clones were sequenced by immunoSEQ multiplex PCR, and TCRdb holds only the in-frame ones, with some missing. The sample shows 95,000 to 150,000 clones, about 93% of them seen only once. Sequenced sample: peripheral blood. These receptor sequences come from a man aged 45-65 years with COVID-19, enrolled during active disease.

The chain combines TRBV6-1 with TRBJ2-1, with 8 bases matching TRBD1. The CDR3 contains 15 residues. Germline values: CDR1 MNHNS, CDR2 SASEGT. Unmatched junction bases numbered 0, after V lost 2 bases and J lost 0 bases. CDR3 DNA: TGTGCCAGCAGTGAAACAGGGGGCTCCTACAATGAGCAGTTCTTC. Translating gives CASSETGGSYNEQFF.

The chain uses TRBV28 and TRBJ2-1; TRBD2 agrees at 10 bases. The CDR3 consists of 15 residues. J lost 5 bases, V lost 5 bases, and 6 bases had no gene match. Per the germline V gene, CDR1 is MDHEN and CDR2 is SYDVKM. For the CDR3, the DNA is TGTGCCAGCAGTCCCGCCGGGACTAGCGACAATGAGCAGTTCTTC. Translation: CASSPAGTSDNEQFF.

The V gene is TRBV7-9, the J gene TRBJ2-1, with 12 bases that match TRBD2. The J segment lost 0 bases and the V segment lost 10 bases, leaving 10 bases of the junction unmatched. This CDR3 has 17 amino acids. Germline-derived CDR1 and CDR2 are SEHNR and FQNEAQ (reference sequence). The CDR3 DNA reads as TGTGCCACGACGCGGGGGACTAGCGGGTTCTCCTACAATGAGCAGTTCTTC. Translating gives CATTRGTSGFSYNEQFF.

The genes are TRBV19 and TRBJ2-3; the match to TRBD2 covers 10 bases. J gave up 1 base and V 5 bases, and 9 bases lay outside the gene matches. Germline CDR1 and CDR2: LNHDA and SQIVND (reference sequence). CDR3 size: 17 residues. The CDR3 nucleotides are TGTGCCAGTAGTCACCAACCTAGCGGGGGTCGCACAGATACGCAGTATTTT. The encoded protein is CASSHQPSGGRTDTQYF.

Comment on this clone: The junction departs from the called germline gene at one end, perhaps through a read error. The chain links TRBV6-2 or TRBV6-3 to TRBJ2-7; possibly TRBD1 for D (8 bases). This CDR3 has 14 residues. Germline CDR1 MNHEY, CDR2 SVGEGT. The CDR3 protein is CVSSHRGRAYEQYF. The CDR3 DNA follows: TGTGTCAGCAGTCACAGGGGGAGGGCCTACGAGCAGTACTTC.

The rearrangement uses TRBV27 and TRBJ1-1; possibly TRBD1 for D (6 bases). Trimming removed 5 bases at V and 4 bases at J, with 17 bases between. The germline CDR1 and CDR2 sequences are MNHEY and SMNVEV (reference sequence). CDR3 length equals 15 residues. For the CDR3, the DNA is TGTGCCAGCAGTCCACTGACAGGCATTGGCACTGAAGCTTTCTTT. This translates into CASSPLTGIGTEAFF.

The rearrangement links TRBV7-9 to TRBJ2-5, with D possibly matching TRBD2 (6 bases). Trimming left V 5 bases short and J 4 bases short, with 11 bases between. This CDR3 has 13 amino acids. CDR1 SEHNR and CDR2 FQNEAQ come from the germline V gene (reference sequence). The CDR3 is CASSPQGGETQYF. For the CDR3, the DNA is TGTGCCAGCAGCCCCCAGGGAGGAGAGACCCAGTACTTC.

V usage is TRBV5-5 and J usage is TRBJ2-5; 9 nucleotides match TRBD2. Germline CDR1 SGHKS, CDR2 YYEKEE (reference sequence). After removal of 2 bases from V and 2 bases from J, the junction contained 4 bases not matched to a gene. The CDR3 extends over 15 amino acids. Here the CDR3 reads CASSFGLAGQETQYF. The CDR3 bases are TGTGCCAGCAGCTTCGGCCTAGCGGGACAAGAGACCCAGTACTTC. Together with reference TRBV5-5 and TRBJ2-5, the CDR3 gives the full variable domain: DAGVTQSPTHLIKTRGQQVTLRCSPISGHKSVSWYQQVLGQGPQFIFQYYEKEERGRGNFPDRFSARQFPNYSSELNVNALLLGDSALYLCASSFGLAGQETQYFGPGTRLLVL.

This clone showed up just once. The genes are TRBV12-3 or TRBV12-4 and TRBJ2-5, with TRBD1 as a possible D gene (6 bases). This CDR3 is built from 12 residues. Trimming took 6 bases from V and 1 from J, leaving 6 bases between them. This CDR3 reads CASRTGQETQYF. In DNA form, the CDR3 reads TGTGCCAGCAGGACAGGCCAAGAGACCCAGTACTTC.

This clone was picked up one time. The genes are TRBV7-8 and TRBJ2-7; 7 nucleotides agree with TRBD1. With 2 bases clipped from V and 2 bases from J, the junction kept 6 bases outside the gene matches. This CDR3 region has 15 residues. CDR1 is SGHVS, CDR2 FQNEAQ, per germline. CDR3 bases: TGTGCCAGCAGCTTACCCCCCGGGACAGCCTACGAGCAGTACTTC. Amino acids: CASSLPPGTAYEQYF.

This chain connects TRBV7-9 to TRBJ1-3; D is ambiguous. This CDR3 comprises 15 residues. Trimming cost V 5 bases and J 0 bases, with 11 bases left between them. The germline V gene encodes CDR1 SEHNR and CDR2 FQNEAQ (reference sequence). In nucleotides, the CDR3 is TGTGCCAGCAGCCACCTTGGGAGCTCTGGAAACACCATATATTTT. It yields the protein CASSHLGSSGNTIYF.

The chain links TRBV5-6 to TRBJ2-7; perhaps TRBD2 as D (5 bases). Trimming stripped 0 bases from V and 7 bases from J, with 14 bases between. The CDR3 runs 14 residues. Germline CDR1 SGHDT, CDR2 YYEEEE. CDR3 DNA: TGTGCCAGCAGCTTGGAGGGCGGACGCGGGGAGCAGTACTTC. Translating it yields CASSLEGGRGEQYF.

V is TRBV7-6 and J is TRBJ2-7, with 7 bases that match TRBD2. Germline lookup yields CDR1 SGHVS and CDR2 FNYEAQ. The CDR3 loop spans 14 amino acids. V shed 1 base, J shed 4 bases, and the junction held 4 bases outside the gene matches. The CDR3 is CASSLGGGFYEQYF. The DNA of the CDR3 is TGTGCCAGCAGCTTAGGGGGGGGATTTTACGAGCAGTACTTC.